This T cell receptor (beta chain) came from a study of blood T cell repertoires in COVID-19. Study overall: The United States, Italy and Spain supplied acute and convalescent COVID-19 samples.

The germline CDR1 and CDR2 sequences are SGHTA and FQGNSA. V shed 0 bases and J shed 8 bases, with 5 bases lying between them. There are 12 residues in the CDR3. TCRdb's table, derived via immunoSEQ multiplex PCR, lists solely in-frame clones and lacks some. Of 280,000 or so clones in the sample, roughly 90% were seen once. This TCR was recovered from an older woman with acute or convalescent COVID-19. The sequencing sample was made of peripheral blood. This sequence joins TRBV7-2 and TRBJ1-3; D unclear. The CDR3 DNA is TGTGCCAGCAGCTTAGCACTAGACACCATATATTTT. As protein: CASSLALDTIYF.